The TCR beta chain under discussion was sequenced for a study of blood T cell repertoires in COVID-19. Across the whole study: The United States, Italy and Spain provided the acute and convalescent COVID-19 samples. Nucleic acid was either cDNA or gDNA, and it came from T cells, B-cell-depleted T cells, or PBMCs.

In the original analysis: It was from reference gene primer amplification that nucleated cell counts were estimated. Repertoires were generated with immunoSEQ multiplex PCR, while TCRdb's copy carries only in-frame clones and drops some. Clone size and the V and J calls come from that table; the DNA yielded D and trimming. The data show around 81,000 clones, 85% seen once. The V gene's germline CDR1 is SNHLY and CDR2 FYNNEI. The CDR3 is made up of 15 amino acids. V was shortened by 7 bases and J by 0 bases, with 10 bases between the two germline ends. The clonotype originates from a man between 45 and 60 years old with acute or convalescent COVID-19. The sample comprised peripheral blood. The V and J genes are TRBV2 and TRBJ1-6, with D perhaps matching TRBD1 (6 bases). Here the CDR3 DNA reads TGTGCCAGCAATCAACAGGGCTCCTATAATTCACCCCTCCACTTT. Translating it yields CASNQQGSYNSPLHF.